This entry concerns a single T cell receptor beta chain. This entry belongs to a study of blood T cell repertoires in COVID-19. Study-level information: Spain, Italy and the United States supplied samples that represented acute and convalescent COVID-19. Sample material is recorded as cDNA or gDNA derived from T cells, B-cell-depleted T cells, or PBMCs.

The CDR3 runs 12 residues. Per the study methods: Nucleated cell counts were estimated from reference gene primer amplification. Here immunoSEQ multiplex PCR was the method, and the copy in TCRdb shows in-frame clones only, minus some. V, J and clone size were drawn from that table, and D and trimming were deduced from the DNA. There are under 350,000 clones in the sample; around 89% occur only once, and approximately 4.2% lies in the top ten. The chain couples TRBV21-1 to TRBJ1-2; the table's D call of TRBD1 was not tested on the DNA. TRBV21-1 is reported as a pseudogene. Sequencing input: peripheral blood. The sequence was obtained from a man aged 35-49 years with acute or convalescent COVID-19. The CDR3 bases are TGTGCCAGCAGCGCAGGGGGATCCCCAGGCATCTTC. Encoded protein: CASSAGGSPGIF.